This T cell receptor (beta chain) was documented in a study of T cells in Graves' hyperthyroidism and ophthalmopathy. Study-wide results and limits: The majority of expanded thyroid clonotypes above 0.001 also appeared in blood. Ophthalmopathy was identified by the model a median approximately 6.9 months ahead of onset.

Disease duration was under 3 months in the ophthalmopathy patients, who also had a Clinical Activity Score of at least 3 and a NOSPECS grade of at least 4. This clonotype was seen repeatedly, ten times or more. No antigen is known for it. Amplified regions were TCR beta CDR3 sequences from RNA transcripts. Using the HTBI primer set, a first-round RT-PCR was run on the TCR CDR3. TCRdb redid the calling of the multiplex PCR reads with MiXCR, one entry per CDR3 protein. The data hold approximately 300,000 distinct CDR3 sequences, with approximately 15% observed a single time. The CDR3 runs to 13 residues. Germline-derived CDR1 and CDR2 are KGHSH and LQKENI. Trimming pared 3 bases from V and 3 bases from J, leaving 6 bases between.

The receptor's source is a woman aged 60 to 75 with Graves' ophthalmopathy. The gene calls are TRBV18 and TRBJ1-5; D remains unclear. Sequencing input: blood. The CDR3 reads CASSPHDNQPQHF. As DNA, the CDR3 is TGTGCCAGCTCACCCCACGACAATCAGCCCCAGCATTTT.